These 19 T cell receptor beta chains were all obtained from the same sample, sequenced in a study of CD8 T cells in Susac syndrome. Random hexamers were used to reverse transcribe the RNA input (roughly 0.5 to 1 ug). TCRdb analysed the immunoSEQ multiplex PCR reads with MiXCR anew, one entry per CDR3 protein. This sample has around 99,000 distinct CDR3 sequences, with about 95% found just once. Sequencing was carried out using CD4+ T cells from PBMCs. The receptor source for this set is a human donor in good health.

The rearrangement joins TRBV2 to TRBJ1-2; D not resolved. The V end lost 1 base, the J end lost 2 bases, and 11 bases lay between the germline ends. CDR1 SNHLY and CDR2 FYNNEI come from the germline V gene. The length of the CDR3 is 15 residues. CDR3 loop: CASSEVRAGNYGYTF. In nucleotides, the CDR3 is TGTGCCAGCAGTGAAGTGAGGGCGGGGAACTATGGCTACACCTTC.

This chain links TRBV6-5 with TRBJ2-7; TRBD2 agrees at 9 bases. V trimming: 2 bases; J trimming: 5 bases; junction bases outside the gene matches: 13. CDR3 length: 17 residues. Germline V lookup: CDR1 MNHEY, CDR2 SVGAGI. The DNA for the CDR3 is TGTGCCAGCAGTTACCGTGTTGGCGGGGGGGGCCGGAACGAGCAGTACTTC. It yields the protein CASSYRVGGGGRNEQYF.

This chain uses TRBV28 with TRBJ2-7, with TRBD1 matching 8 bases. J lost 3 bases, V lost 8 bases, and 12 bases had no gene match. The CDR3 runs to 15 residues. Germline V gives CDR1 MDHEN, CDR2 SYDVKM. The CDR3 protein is CASAPGTGDIYEQYF. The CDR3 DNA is TGTGCCAGCGCTCCCGGGACAGGTGATATCTACGAGCAGTACTTC.

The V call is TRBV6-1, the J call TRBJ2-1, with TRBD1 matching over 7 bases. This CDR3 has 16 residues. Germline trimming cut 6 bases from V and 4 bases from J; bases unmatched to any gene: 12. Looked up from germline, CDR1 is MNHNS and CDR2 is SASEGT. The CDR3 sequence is CASRRFPGQIYNEQFF. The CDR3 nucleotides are TGTGCCAGCAGGCGGTTCCCGGGACAGATTTACAATGAGCAGTTCTTC.

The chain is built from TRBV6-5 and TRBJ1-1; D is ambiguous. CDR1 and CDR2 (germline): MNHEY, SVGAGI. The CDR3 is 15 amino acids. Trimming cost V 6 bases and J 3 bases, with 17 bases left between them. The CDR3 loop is CASSPLTSTYTEAFF. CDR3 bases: TGTGCCAGCAGCCCCCTCACTTCGACGTACACTGAAGCTTTCTTT.

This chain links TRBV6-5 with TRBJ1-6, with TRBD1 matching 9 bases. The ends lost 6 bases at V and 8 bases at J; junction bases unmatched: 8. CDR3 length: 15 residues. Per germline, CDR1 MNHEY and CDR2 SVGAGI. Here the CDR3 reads CASSSPGQGYSPLHF. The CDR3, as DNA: TGTGCCAGCAGCAGCCCGGGACAGGGATATTCACCCCTCCACTTT.

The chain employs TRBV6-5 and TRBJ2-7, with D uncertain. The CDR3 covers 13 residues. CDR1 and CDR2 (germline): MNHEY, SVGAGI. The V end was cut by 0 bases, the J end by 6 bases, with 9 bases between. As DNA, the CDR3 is TGTGCCAGCAGTTACTCGAAGGGCCTCGAGCAGTACTTC. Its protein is CASSYSKGLEQYF.

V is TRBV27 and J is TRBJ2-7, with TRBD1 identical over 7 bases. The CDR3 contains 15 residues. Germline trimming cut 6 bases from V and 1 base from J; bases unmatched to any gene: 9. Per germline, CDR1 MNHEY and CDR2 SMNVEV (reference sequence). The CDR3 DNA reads TGTGCCAGCAGCGCGACAGGGTCGCAATCCTACGAGCAGTACTTC. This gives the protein CASSATGSQSYEQYF.

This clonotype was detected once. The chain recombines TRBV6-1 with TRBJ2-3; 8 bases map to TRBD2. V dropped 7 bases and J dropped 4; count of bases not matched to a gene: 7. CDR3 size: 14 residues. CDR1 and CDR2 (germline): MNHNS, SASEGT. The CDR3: CASTAGGRSDTQYF. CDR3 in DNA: TGTGCCAGCACGGCGGGGGGCAGGTCAGATACGCAGTATTTT.

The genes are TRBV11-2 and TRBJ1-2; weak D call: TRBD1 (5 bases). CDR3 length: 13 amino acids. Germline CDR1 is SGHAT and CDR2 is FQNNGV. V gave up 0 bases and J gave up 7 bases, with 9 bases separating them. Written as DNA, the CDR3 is TGTGCCAGCAGCTTAGATGGGGCTAGTGGCTACACCTTC. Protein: CASSLDGASGYTF.

CDR3 sequence reads: CSASRPWNTEAFF. The CDR3, as DNA: TGCAGTGCTTCCCGTCCTTGGAACACTGAAGCTTTCTTT. The V call is TRBV20-1, the J call TRBJ1-1; D remains ambiguous. V was trimmed by 5 bases and J by 1 base, leaving 11 bases between them. Germline V gene sequence: CDR1 DFQATT, CDR2 SNEGSKA (reference sequence). This CDR3 has 13 amino acids.

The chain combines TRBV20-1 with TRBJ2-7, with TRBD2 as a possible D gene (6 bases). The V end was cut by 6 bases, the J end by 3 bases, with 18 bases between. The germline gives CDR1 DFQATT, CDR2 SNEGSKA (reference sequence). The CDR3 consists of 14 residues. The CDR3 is CSARPGLRLYEQYF. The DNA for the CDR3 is TGCAGTGCCAGGCCGGGACTCCGTCTCTACGAGCAGTACTTC.

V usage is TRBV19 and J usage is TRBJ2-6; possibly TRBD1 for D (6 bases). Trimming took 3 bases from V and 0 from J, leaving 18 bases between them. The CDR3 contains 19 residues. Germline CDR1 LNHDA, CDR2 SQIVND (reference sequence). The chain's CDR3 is CASSIHSPDRSSGANVLTF. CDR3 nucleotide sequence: TGTGCCAGTAGTATTCACAGCCCGGACAGAAGCTCTGGGGCCAACGTCCTGACTTTC.

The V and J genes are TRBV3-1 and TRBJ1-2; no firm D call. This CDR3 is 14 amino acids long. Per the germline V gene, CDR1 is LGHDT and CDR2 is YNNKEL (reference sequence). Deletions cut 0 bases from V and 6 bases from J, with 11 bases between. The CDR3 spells CASSQDSPIHGYTF. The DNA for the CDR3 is TGTGCCAGCAGCCAAGATTCACCGATCCATGGCTACACCTTC.

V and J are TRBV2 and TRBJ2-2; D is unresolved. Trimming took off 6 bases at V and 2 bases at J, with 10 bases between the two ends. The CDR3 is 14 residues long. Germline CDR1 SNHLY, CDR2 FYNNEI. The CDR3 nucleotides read TGTGCCAGCAGGGGCAGAATAAACACCGGGGAGCTGTTTTTT. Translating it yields CASRGRINTGELFF.

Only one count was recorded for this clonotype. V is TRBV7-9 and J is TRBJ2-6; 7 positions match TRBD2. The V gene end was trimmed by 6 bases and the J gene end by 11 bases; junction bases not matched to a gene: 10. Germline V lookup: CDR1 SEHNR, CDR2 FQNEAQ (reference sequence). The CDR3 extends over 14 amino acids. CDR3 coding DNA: TGTGCCAGCAGTCTGACCGGGGGGTTGGACGTCCTGACTTTC. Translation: CASSLTGGLDVLTF.

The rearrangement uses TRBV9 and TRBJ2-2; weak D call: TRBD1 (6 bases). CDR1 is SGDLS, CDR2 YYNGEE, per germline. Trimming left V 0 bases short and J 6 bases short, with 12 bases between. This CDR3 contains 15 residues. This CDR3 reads CASSVEKGVPGELFF. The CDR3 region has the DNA TGTGCCAGCAGCGTAGAAAAGGGGGTGCCCGGGGAGCTGTTTTTT. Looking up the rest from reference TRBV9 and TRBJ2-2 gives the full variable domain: DSGVTQTPKHLITATGQRVTLRCSPRSGDLSVYWYQQSLDQGLQFLIQYYNGEERAKGNILERFSAQQFPDLHSELNLSSLELGDSALYFCASSVEKGVPGELFFGEGSRLTVL.

CDR3 DNA sequence: TGTGCCAGCTCACCACTTGGTGGAGCCGTAAAAACTAACTATGGCTACACCTTC. Translated: CASSPLGGAVKTNYGYTF. The chain joins TRBV18 to TRBJ1-2, with no clear D. This CDR3 has 18 amino acids. The germline CDR1 and CDR2 sequences are KGHSH and LQKENI. The V end lost 1 base, the J end lost 0 bases, and 18 bases lay between the germline ends.

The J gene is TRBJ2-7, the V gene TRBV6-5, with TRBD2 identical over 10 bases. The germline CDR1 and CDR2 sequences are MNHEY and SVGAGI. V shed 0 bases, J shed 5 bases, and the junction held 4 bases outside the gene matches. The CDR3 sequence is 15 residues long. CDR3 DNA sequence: TGTGCCAGCAGTTACTCTGCTAGCGGGAGTCACGAGCAGTACTTC. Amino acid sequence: CASSYSASGSHEQYF.